This is a list of T cell receptor beta chains from one sample in a study of vaccination and CD4 T cells after COVID-19. Their antigens remain unidentified. TCRdb processed the PCR reads anew with MiXCR; each CDR3 protein has one entry. The table lists over 6,500 distinct CDR3 sequences, roughly 19% of them singletons, with 21% in the top ten. Material: CD4+ T cells from blood, cultured in vitro, obtained after SARS-CoV-2 vaccination. These receptors all stem from a human donor who had recovered from COVID-19. CDR3s include the opening cysteine and the closing phenylalanine or tryptophan. D genes are given only for firm matches. Not all rows give a size; the values are once, few, many and, for expanded clones, a class.

J	V	size	D	DNA	CDR3
TRBJ2-1	TRBV14	few	.	TGTGCCAGCAGCCAAGAACTTGGGGGGTACAGGAATGAGCAGTTCTTC	CASSQELGGYRNEQFF
TRBJ2-3	TRBV6-5	medium-sized	.	TGTGCCAGCAGTTACTCGCTAGCGAGAGATACGCAGTATTTT	CASSYSLARDTQYF
TRBJ2-1	TRBV7-9	.	.	TGTGCCAGCAGCTTAGGTCAGGGCCTCAGTAACAATGAGCAGTTCTTC	CASSLGQGLSNNEQFF
TRBJ2-7	TRBV6-2/TRBV6-3	few	.	TGTGCCACCCAGACGCCGGGTCTTCTCTACGAGCAGTACTTC	CATQTPGLLYEQYF
TRBJ2-1	TRBV20-1	few	TRBD2	TGCAGTGCTAGGGAGGGACTAGCGGGAGAATACAATGAGCAGTTCTTC	CSAREGLAGEYNEQFF
TRBJ2-3	TRBV2	.	.	TGTGCCAGCACCCAAGCAGGTTCAGATACGCAGTATTTT	CASTQAGSDTQYF
TRBJ2-1	TRBV11-3	.	TRBD2	TGTGCCAGCAGCTTGAACCGCGGGGGTACTTACAATGAGCAGTTCTTC	CASSLNRGGTYNEQFF
TRBJ2-5	TRBV20-1	many	.	TGCAGTGCTCCCGGACTGGATTGGACCCAGTACTTC	CSAPGLDWTQYF
TRBJ2-7	TRBV27	many	TRBD1	TGTGCCAGCATGGTAGGGGGCCGGTTGAGCTCCTACGAGCAGTACTTC	CASMVGGRLSSYEQYF
TRBJ2-7	TRBV7-9	medium-sized	.	TGTGCCAGCAGCTTAGGGTCTGGCCATTCTACCTACGAGCAGTACTTC	CASSLGSGHSTYEQYF
TRBJ1-1	TRBV5-1	few	.	TGCGCCAGCAGCTTTAGGGGAATGGGCACTGAAGCTTTCTTT	CASSFRGMGTEAFF
TRBJ1-6	TRBV20-1	medium-sized	.	TGCAGTGCTGTACCGGCAGGGGAAAATTCACCCCTCCACTTT	CSAVPAGENSPLHF
TRBJ1-5	TRBV10-3	few	TRBD1	TGTGCCATCAGTGGAGGGGGCCCTAATCAGCCCCAGCATTTT	CAISGGGPNQPQHF
TRBJ2-5	TRBV20-1	medium-sized	TRBD2	TGCAGTGCTGCTGACCGTGGGCGGGGGCAAGAGACCCAGTACTTC	CSAADRGRGQETQYF
TRBJ2-6	TRBV24-1	.	TRBD1	TGTGCCACCAGTGATCCAGTGTGGGGACAGAATAGCTCTGGGGCCAACGTCCTGACTTTC	CATSDPVWGQNSSGANVLTF
TRBJ2-5	TRBV4-1	.	.	TGCGCCAGCAGCCAAGATCGGGGCCGGGCGGGGACCCAGTACTTC	CASSQDRGRAGTQYF
TRBJ2-5	TRBV20-1	.	.	TGCAGTGCTATTAGGCCGACGGATCAAGAGACCCAGTACTTC	CSAIRPTDQETQYF
TRBJ1-2	TRBV19	.	.	TGTGCCAGTAGTCTCCTACTCGGCTATGGCTACACCTTC	CASSLLLGYGYTF
TRBJ2-3	TRBV6-2/TRBV6-3	.	.	TGTGCCACCTGGGCCTACGGGAGTCGGATAGATACGCAGTATTTT	CATWAYGSRIDTQYF
TRBJ2-7	TRBV11-2	.	.	TGTACCAGCCGAGGGGGGGTGAGCTACGAGCAGTACTTC	CTSRGGVSYEQYF
TRBJ2-7	TRBV7-2	many	.	TGTGCCAGCAGCCCCCCCGCGCCCTACGAGCAGTACTTC	CASSPPAPYEQYF
TRBJ2-1	TRBV12-3/TRBV12-4	few	TRBD2	TGTGCCAGCAGTACTAGCGGGATATTGGACAAGCAGTTCTTC	CASSTSGILDKQFF
TRBJ1-1	TRBV28	medium-sized	.	TGTGCCAGCCGCAGACAGCTTACAGTCACTGAAGCTTTCTTT	CASRRQLTVTEAFF
TRBJ2-5	TRBV5-1	.	TRBD2	TGCGCCAGCAGCTTGGAATTAGCGGGGGGCGTAGAGACCCAGTACTTC	CASSLELAGGVETQYF
TRBJ2-5	TRBV5-4	.	TRBD2	TGTGCCAGAAGGGGGACTAGCGGGATAGCCAAAGAGACCCAGTACTTC	CARRGTSGIAKETQYF
TRBJ1-5	TRBV6-1	medium-sized	.	TGTGCCAGCAGTGAAGTTCCCAATCAGCCCCAGCATTTT	CASSEVPNQPQHF
TRBJ2-5	TRBV28	medium-sized	.	TGTGCCAGCAACCCTAACTTGGGCCTCCAAGAGACCCAGTACTTC	CASNPNLGLQETQYF
TRBJ2-1	TRBV2	few	TRBD2	TGTGCCAGCAAGGGACTACCAGGCGGTGAGCAGTTCTTC	CASKGLPGGEQFF
TRBJ2-7	TRBV6-5	many	.	TGTGCCAGCAGTTACTCCCCGGCCCCCTGGTACGAGCAGTACTTC	CASSYSPAPWYEQYF
TRBJ1-6	TRBV7-2	few	.	TGTGCCAGCAGCGATCTTGGGTCTATCGGATCACCCCTCCACTTT	CASSDLGSIGSPLHF
TRBJ1-5	TRBV6-2/TRBV6-3	few	.	TGTGCCAGCAGCCCAGGGTGGGGCAATCAGCCCCAGCATTTT	CASSPGWGNQPQHF
TRBJ1-1	TRBV19	.	.	TGTGCCACCGAGGGTTGGGGGAACACTGAAGCTTTCTTT	CATEGWGNTEAFF
TRBJ1-2	TRBV6-1	.	.	TGTGCCAGCAGCCTCACCCGGCAGGGGAGAGCGTTTCCCTATGACTACACCTTC	CASSLTRQGRAFPYDYTF
TRBJ2-7	TRBV20-1	few	.	TGCAGTGCTAGAGGACAATTCTACGAGCAGTACTTC	CSARGQFYEQYF
TRBJ1-2	TRBV18	.	.	TGTGCCAGCTCCCCAAAGGACAGTGGATATGGCTACACCTTC	CASSPKDSGYGYTF
TRBJ2-3	TRBV24-1	few	TRBD2	TGTGCCACCCAAACTAGCGGGGGATCCACAGATACGCAGTATTTT	CATQTSGGSTDTQYF
TRBJ1-2	TRBV7-3	many	TRBD1	TGTGCCAGCAGCCTCGACAGGGGGAGCGGCTACACCTTC	CASSLDRGSGYTF
TRBJ1-3	TRBV28	once	TRBD1	TGTGCCAGCAGTTTATGGAGAGACAGGGAAAACACCATATATTTT	CASSLWRDRENTIYF
TRBJ2-1	TRBV5-1	medium-sized	.	TGCGCCAGCAGCGCAGGTTCTCTGGGACGGTACAATGAGCAGTTCTTC	CASSAGSLGRYNEQFF
TRBJ2-1	TRBV20-1	many	.	TGCAGTGCCAGAGAGCCGGCGGGACTTGAGCAGTTCTTC	CSAREPAGLEQFF
TRBJ2-1	TRBV12-5	.	.	TGTGCTAGTGGCCCCTCTACAGGGTTGGGCAATGAGCAGTTCTTC	CASGPSTGLGNEQFF
TRBJ2-3	TRBV28	.	.	TGTGCCAGCAGTTTATCAGGGGCAGATACGCAGTATTTT	CASSLSGADTQYF
TRBJ2-7	TRBV20-1	medium-sized	.	TGCAGTGCTAGCGCCTACGAGCAGTGCTTC	CSASAYEQCF
TRBJ2-1	TRBV7-3	few	TRBD1	TGTGCCAGCAGTTTCGACAGGGGCGGGGAGCAGTTCTTC	CASSFDRGGEQFF
TRBJ1-1	TRBV7-9	medium-sized	.	TGTGCCAGCAGCTTATGGGGGCGAACTGAAGCTTTCTTT	CASSLWGRTEAFF
TRBJ2-1	TRBV20-1	.	.	TGCAGTGCCACCAGCGGACCCTCCTACAATGAGCAGTTCTTC	CSATSGPSYNEQFF
TRBJ1-6	TRBV12-3/TRBV12-4	.	.	TGTGCCAGCAGTGGGAGCGGAGCACTCTCACCCCTCCACTTT	CASSGSGALSPLHF
TRBJ1-2	TRBV6-2/TRBV6-3	.	.	.	CASTNQTSMYLCASSFQTGGYTF
TRBJ1-4	TRBV4-2	.	.	TGTGCCAGCAGGGGCAGGGGAACAGGCAATGAAAAACTGTTTTTT	CASRGRGTGNEKLFF
TRBJ1-5	TRBV10-1	many	.	TGCGCCAGCAGCGGACAGAGCAATCAGCCCCAGCATTTT	CASSGQSNQPQHF
TRBJ2-5	TRBV2	medium-sized	.	TGTGCCAGCGGTGGGGTGGGGGAGACCCAGTACTTC	CASGGVGETQYF
TRBJ2-6	TRBV20-1	many	.	TGCAGTGCTCCCCGGGGGTCTGGGGCCAACGTCCTGACTTTC	CSAPRGSGANVLTF
TRBJ2-5	TRBV5-1	.	.	TGCGCCAGCAGCTTGGGGGGGGAAGAGACCCAGTACTTC	CASSLGGEETQYF
TRBJ1-2	TRBV19	few	TRBD1	TGTGCCAGTAGTGTCCCGGGACAGGCAACCTATGGCTACACCTTC	CASSVPGQATYGYTF
TRBJ2-1	TRBV7-9	.	.	TGTGCCAGCAGCTTACCCAAGGCCTCCGAATCTGAGCAGTTCTTC	CASSLPKASESEQFF
TRBJ2-7	TRBV5-6	.	.	TGTGCCAGCAGCGGAATGGGACGGAGCTACGAGCAGTACTTC	CASSGMGRSYEQYF